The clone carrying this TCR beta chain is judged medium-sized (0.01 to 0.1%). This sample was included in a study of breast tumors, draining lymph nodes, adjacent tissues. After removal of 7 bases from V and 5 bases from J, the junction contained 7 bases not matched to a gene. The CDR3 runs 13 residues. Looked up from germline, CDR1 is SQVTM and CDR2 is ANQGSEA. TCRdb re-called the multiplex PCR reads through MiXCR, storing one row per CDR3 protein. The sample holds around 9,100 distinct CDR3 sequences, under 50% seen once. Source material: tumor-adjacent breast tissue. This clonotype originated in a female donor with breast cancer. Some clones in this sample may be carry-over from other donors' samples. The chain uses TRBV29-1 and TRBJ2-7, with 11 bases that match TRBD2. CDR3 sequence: CSARLAGQDEQYF. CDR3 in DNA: TGCAGCGCAAGACTAGCGGGACAGGACGAGCAGTACTTC.